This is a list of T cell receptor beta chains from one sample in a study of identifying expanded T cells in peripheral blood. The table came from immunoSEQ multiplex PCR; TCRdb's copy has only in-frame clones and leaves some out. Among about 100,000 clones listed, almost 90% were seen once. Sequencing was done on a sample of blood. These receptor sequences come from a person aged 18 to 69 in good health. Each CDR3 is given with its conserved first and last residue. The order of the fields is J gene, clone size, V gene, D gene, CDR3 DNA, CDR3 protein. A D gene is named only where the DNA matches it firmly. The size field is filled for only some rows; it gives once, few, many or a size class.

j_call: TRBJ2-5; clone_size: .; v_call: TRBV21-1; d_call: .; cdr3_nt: TGTGCCAGCAGCAAATTGGGGTGCGGTCAAGAGACCCAGTACTTC; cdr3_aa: CASSKLGCGQETQYF
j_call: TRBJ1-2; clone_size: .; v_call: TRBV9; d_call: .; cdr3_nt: TGTGCCAGCAGCGGAGCGGGGGTTTCTTATGGCTACACCTTC; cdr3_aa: CASSGAGVSYGYTF
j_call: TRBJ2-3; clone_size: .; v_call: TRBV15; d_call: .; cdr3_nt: TGTGCCACCAAAAAAGGGGGTACAGGGATAGATACGCAGTATTTT; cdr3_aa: CATKKGGTGIDTQYF
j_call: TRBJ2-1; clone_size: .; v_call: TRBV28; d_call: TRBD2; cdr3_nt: TGTGCCAGCAGTTTATACGGGAGGGCCAATGAGCAGTTCTTC; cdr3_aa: CASSLYGRANEQFF
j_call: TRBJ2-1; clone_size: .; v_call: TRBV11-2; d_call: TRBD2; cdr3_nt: TGTGCCAGCAGCGGGGGACTAGGGGCTGAGCAGTTCTTC; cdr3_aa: CASSGGLGAEQFF
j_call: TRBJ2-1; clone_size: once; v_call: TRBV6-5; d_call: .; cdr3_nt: TGTGCCAGCACTCAAAACGGGCTAGCCGAGCAGTTCTTC; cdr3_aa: CASTQNGLAEQFF
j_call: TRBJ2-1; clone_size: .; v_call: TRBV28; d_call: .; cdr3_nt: TGTGCCAGCAGTATGATGGGGACGTACAATGAGCAGTTCTTC; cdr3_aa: CASSMMGTYNEQFF
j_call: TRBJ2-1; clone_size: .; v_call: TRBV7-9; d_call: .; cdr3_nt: TGTGCCAGCAGCCGTTCGAAAAATGAGCAGTTCTTC; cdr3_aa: CASSRSKNEQFF
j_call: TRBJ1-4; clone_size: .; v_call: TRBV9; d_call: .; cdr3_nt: TGTGCCAGCAGCCCCTCGGGTGGCAGGAGGTACGGTAATGAAAAACTGTTTTTT; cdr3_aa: CASSPSGGRRYGNEKLFF
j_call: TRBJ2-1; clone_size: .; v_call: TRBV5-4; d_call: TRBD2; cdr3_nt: TGTGCCAGCAGCTTGGGGGCTAGCGGTTCCTACAATGAGAAGTTCTTC; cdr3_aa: CASSLGASGSYNEKFF
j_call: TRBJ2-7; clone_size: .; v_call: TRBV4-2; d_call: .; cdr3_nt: TGTGCCAGCAGCCGGGGGGGGGCCCCCTACGAGCAGTACTTC; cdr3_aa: CASSRGGAPYEQYF
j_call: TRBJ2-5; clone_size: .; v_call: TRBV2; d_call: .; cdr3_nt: TGTGCCAGCATGGAAGAGACCCAGTACTTC; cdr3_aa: CASMEETQYF
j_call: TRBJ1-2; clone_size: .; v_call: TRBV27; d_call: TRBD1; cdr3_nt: TGTGCCAGCAGTTTCTCAGGACAGGGGTATGGCTACACCTTC; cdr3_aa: CASSFSGQGYGYTF
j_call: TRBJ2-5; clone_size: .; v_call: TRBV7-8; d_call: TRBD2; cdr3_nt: TGTGCCAGCAGCTTAGAAGGAGCCGCGAGCGGGAGTGAGACCCAGTACTTC; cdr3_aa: CASSLEGAASGSETQYF
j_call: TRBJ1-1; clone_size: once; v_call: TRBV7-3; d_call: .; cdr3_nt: TGTGCCAGCAGCTTAGTCCCGCAGAGGGGTAACACTGAAGCTTTCTTT; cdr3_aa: CASSLVPQRGNTEAFF
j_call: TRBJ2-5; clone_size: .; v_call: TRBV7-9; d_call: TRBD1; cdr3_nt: TGTGCCAGCAGCTTTACTGGGACAGGGCCCCAAGAGACCCAGTACTTC; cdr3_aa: CASSFTGTGPQETQYF
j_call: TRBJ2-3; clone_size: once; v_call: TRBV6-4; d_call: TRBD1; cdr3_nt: TGTGCCAGCAGTGACTCGATTGACAGGGCTACAGATACGCAGTATTTT; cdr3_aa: CASSDSIDRATDTQYF
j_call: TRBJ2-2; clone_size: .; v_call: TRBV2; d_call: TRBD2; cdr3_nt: TGTGCCAGTAGCGGACTAGCGGGATCCACCGGGGAGCTGTTTTTT; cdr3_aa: CASSGLAGSTGELFF
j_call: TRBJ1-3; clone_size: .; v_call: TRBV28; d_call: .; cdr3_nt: TGTGCCAGCAGTTCTCTGGGAAACACCATATATTTT; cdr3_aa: CASSSLGNTIYF
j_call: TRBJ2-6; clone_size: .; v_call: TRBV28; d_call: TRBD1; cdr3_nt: TGTGCCTGTCGACAGGGGGCGCTGGGGGCCAACGTCCTGACTTTC; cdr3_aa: CACRQGALGANVLTF
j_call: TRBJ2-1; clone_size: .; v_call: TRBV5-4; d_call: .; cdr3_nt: TGTGCCAGCAGCCTAGGGGATAGCTCCTACAATGAGCAGTTCTTC; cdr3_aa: CASSLGDSSYNEQFF
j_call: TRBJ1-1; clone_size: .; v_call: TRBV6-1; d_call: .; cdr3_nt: TGTGCCAGCAGTGAAGGAACGGACATGAACACTGAAGCTTTCTTT; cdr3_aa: CASSEGTDMNTEAFF